Shown below are 11 T cell receptor beta chains from a single sample sequenced in a study of lymphopenia after photon versus proton radiotherapy. Sequenced by immunoSEQ multiplex PCR; TCRdb stores in-frame clones only, minus some. Of approximately 25,000 clones listed, roughly 89% are singletons. The specimen was peripheral blood, collected from a patient treated with photon-based radiotherapy. The receptors originated from a man in his forties or fifties with gastric cancer.

CDR3 in amino acids: CASSLGDGGTDTQYF. DNA for the CDR3: TGCGCCAGCAGCTTGGGAGACGGGGGCACAGATACGCAGTATTTT. The chain joins TRBV5-1 to TRBJ2-3; a weak D match, TRBD2 (5 bases). The V gene lost 0 bases and the J gene lost 1 base, with 9 bases spanning the gap. The CDR3 contains 15 residues. Germline lookup yields CDR1 SGHRS and CDR2 YFSETQ. Full variable domain (missing parts from reference TRBV5-1 and TRBJ2-3): KAGVTQTPRYLIKTRGQQVTLSCSPISGHRSVSWYQQTPGQGLQFLFEYFSETQRNKGNFPGRFSGRQFSNSRSEMNVSTLELGDSALYLCASSLGDGGTDTQYFGPGTRLTVL.

The CDR3 region is CASSETGGRDTQYF. The CDR3 nucleotides are TGTGCCAGCAGTGAGACAGGGGGCCGGGATACGCAGTATTTT. The chain employs TRBV6-1 and TRBJ2-3; 10 nucleotides match TRBD1. J was trimmed by 6 bases and V by 3 bases; bases with no gene match: 3. Germline V gene lookup returns CDR1 MNHNS and CDR2 SASEGT. The CDR3 has 14 residues.

V gene TRBV7-6 combines with J gene TRBJ2-1; the D gene is possibly TRBD1 (5 bases). Trimming pared 5 bases from V and 0 bases from J, leaving 14 bases between. Germline loops: CDR1 SGHVS, CDR2 FNYEAQ. CDR3 length: 16 amino acids. CDR3 nucleotide sequence: TGTGCCAGCAGCCCAGATGGGGCTAGCTCCTACAATGAGCAGTTCTTC. Its translation: CASSPDGASSYNEQFF. The full variable domain, rest sourced from reference TRBV7-6 and TRBJ2-1, is GAGVSQSPRYKVTKRGQDVALRCDPISGHVSLYWYRQALGQGPEFLTYFNYEAQQDKSGLPNDRFSAERPEGSISTLTIQRTEQRDSAMYRCASSPDGASSYNEQFFGPGTRLTVL.

This clone showed up just once. The chain employs TRBV5-5 and TRBJ2-2; D is ambiguous. The germline V gene has CDR1 SGHKS and CDR2 YYEKEE (reference sequence). This CDR3 region has 12 residues. V lost 1 base, J lost 2 bases, and 0 bases lay in between. In DNA, the CDR3 is TGTGCCAGCAGCTTGAACACCGGGGAGCTGTTTTTT. As protein: CASSLNTGELFF. The full variable domain, its missing parts supplied by reference TRBV5-5 and TRBJ2-2, is DAGVTQSPTHLIKTRGQQVTLRCSPISGHKSVSWYQQVLGQGPQFIFQYYEKEERGRGNFPDRFSARQFPNYSSELNVNALLLGDSALYLCASSLNTGELFFGEGSRLTVL.

The chain employs TRBV27 and TRBJ1-1; 7 bases agree with TRBD1. The length of the CDR3 is 15 residues. V was clipped by 4 bases and J by 4 bases; unmatched bases: 9. Germline CDR1 and CDR2: MNHEY and SMNVEV (reference sequence). CDR3 sequence: CASSSLTGEGTEAFF. CDR3 DNA sequence: TGTGCCAGCAGTTCACTTACAGGGGAGGGCACTGAAGCTTTCTTT.

This chain joins TRBV20-1 and TRBJ1-4; perhaps TRBD1 as D (5 bases). Trimming took off 6 bases at V and 6 bases at J, with 8 bases between the two ends. The CDR3 has 11 residues. From germline, CDR1 is DFQATT and CDR2 SNEGSKA (reference sequence). CDR3 sequence (DNA): TGCAGTGCGACAGACTATGAAAAACTGTTTTTT. It yields the protein CSATDYEKLFF.

This chain connects TRBV2 to TRBJ1-4; D might be TRBD1 (6 bases). Trimming took off 4 bases at V and 3 bases at J, with 12 bases between the two ends. The CDR3 totals 15 residues. Germline assignment: CDR1 SNHLY and CDR2 FYNNEI. The CDR3 nucleotides read TGTGCCAGCAGTGCTTGGGGGGCGGCTAATGAAAAACTGTTTTTT. Its translation is CASSAWGAANEKLFF.

The CDR3 loop reads CATSRDLRGGLDTQYF. CDR3 nucleotide sequence: TGTGCCACCAGCAGAGATCTGCGGGGGGGCCTCGATACGCAGTATTTT. V gene TRBV15 combines with J gene TRBJ2-3; TRBD2 aligns across 9 bases. Germline V gives CDR1 LNHNV, CDR2 YYDKDF (reference sequence). The CDR3 loop spans 16 amino acids. V shed 0 bases, J shed 6 bases, and the junction held 7 bases outside the gene matches. The whole variable domain, remainder taken from reference TRBV15 and TRBJ2-3, is DAMVIQNPRYQVTQFGKPVTLSCSQTLNHNVMYWYQQKSSQAPKLLFHYYDKDFNNEADTPDNFQSRRPNTSFCFLDIRSPGLGDTAMYLCATSRDLRGGLDTQYFGPGTRLTVL.

The genes are TRBV19 and TRBJ2-1, with 7 bases matching TRBD1. After removal of 10 bases from V and 5 bases from J, the junction contained 8 bases not matched to a gene. CDR3 length equals 13 residues. Per germline, CDR1 LNHDA and CDR2 SQIVND (reference sequence). CDR3 in amino acids: CATSGTANNEQFF. As DNA, the CDR3 is TGTGCCACTTCCGGGACAGCCAACAATGAGCAGTTCTTC.

The chain carries TRBV29-1 and TRBJ2-3, with D tentatively TRBD2 (6 bases). Germline V gene sequence: CDR1 SQVTM, CDR2 ANQGSEA. V was shortened by 4 bases and J by 2 bases, with 7 bases between the two germline ends. The CDR3 totals 12 residues. The CDR3, as DNA: TGCAGCGTTGGGGGGGACACAGATACGCAGTATTTT. This encodes CSVGGDTDTQYF.

The chain combines TRBV10-2 with TRBJ2-2, with D hard to call. V was cut by 3 bases and J by 4 bases, with 6 bases left in between. The germline gives CDR1 WSHSY, CDR2 SAAADI. The CDR3 is made up of 13 amino acids. The CDR3 sequence: CASSELGTGELFF. The CDR3 DNA reads TGCGCCAGCAGTGAATTGGGCACCGGGGAGCTGTTTTTT.